This T cell receptor (beta chain) was sequenced in a study of T cell clonotyping in hematopoietic cell transplantation. About the research overall: Recipients' pretransplant samples followed cytoreduction.

Study results and limitations: Higher Inverse Simpson Index values in graft donor and pretransplant recipient predicted broader posttransplant TCR diversity. After transplant, recipient diversity fell while pathologically expanded clonotypes grew through day 180. Few recipient clonotypes overlapped donors; over 95% were de novo at given depth.

The time point here: recipient sample about 28 days before transplant, after cytoreduction. The germline CDR1 and CDR2 sequences are MNHNS and SASEGT. The ends were cut back, 6 bases at V and 5 bases at J, with 19 bases in the middle. CDR3 length: 15 amino acids. In regard to this clone: Its antigen is undetermined.

Profiling relied on immunoSEQ multiplex PCR, and the TCRdb table lists in-frame clones only, not all of them. The sample lists several thousand clones; less than 98% were seen once. The sample was peripheral blood mononuclear cells, taken before stem cell transplant. The chain joins TRBV6-1 to TRBJ2-5; D is perhaps TRBD2 (7 bases). The receptor's source is a man between 70 and 80 years old with acute myeloid leukemia. Some clones in this sample may be carry-over from other donors' samples. CDR3 sequence reads: CASSDSTAGAETQYF. As DNA, the CDR3 is TGTGCCAGCAGCGATTCTACCGCGGGGGCTGAGACCCAGTACTTC.